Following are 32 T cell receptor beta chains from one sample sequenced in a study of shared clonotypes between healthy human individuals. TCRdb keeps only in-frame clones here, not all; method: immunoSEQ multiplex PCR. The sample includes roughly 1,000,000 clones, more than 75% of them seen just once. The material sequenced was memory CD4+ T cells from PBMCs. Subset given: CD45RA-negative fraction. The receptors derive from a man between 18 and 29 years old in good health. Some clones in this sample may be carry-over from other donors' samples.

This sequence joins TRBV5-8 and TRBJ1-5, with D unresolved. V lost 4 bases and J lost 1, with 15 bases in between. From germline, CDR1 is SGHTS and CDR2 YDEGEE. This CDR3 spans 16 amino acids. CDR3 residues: CASSTTGGGSNQPQHF. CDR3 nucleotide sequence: TGTGCCAGCAGCACGACCGGAGGCGGGAGCAATCAGCCCCAGCATTTT.

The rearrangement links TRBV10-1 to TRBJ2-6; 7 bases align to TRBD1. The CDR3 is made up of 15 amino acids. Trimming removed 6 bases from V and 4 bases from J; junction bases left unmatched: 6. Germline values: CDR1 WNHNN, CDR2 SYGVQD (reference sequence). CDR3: CASSETGVGANVLTF. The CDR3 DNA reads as TGCGCCAGCAGCGAAACAGGGGTCGGGGCCAACGTCCTGACTTTC.

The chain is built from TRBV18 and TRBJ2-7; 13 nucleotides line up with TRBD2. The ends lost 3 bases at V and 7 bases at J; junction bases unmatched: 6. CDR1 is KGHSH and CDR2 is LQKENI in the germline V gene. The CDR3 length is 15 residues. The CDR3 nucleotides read TGTGCCAGCTCACCGGGGACTAGCGGGACTTATGAGCAGTACTTC. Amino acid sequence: CASSPGTSGTYEQYF.

CDR3 nucleotide sequence: TGTGCCAGCAGCTTGGCGACTAGCGGGTTCTCGAGCACAGATACGCAGTATTTT. Protein sequence: CASSLATSGFSSTDTQYF. The J gene is TRBJ2-3, the V gene TRBV5-4; TRBD2 aligns across 10 bases. V lost 0 bases to trimming and J lost 0 bases; unmatched junction nucleotides: 7. CDR1 and CDR2 from the germline V gene are SGHNT and YYREEE (reference sequence). This CDR3 comprises 18 residues.

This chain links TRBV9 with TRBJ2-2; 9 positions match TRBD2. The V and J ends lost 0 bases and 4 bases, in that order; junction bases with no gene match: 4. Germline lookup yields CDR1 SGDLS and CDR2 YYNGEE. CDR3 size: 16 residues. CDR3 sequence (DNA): TGTGCCAGCAGCGTAGTTGGTAGCGGGGGCACCGGGGAGCTGTTTTTT. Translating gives CASSVVGSGGTGELFF. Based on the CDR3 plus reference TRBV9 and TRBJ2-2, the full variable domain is DSGVTQTPKHLITATGQRVTLRCSPRSGDLSVYWYQQSLDQGLQFLIQYYNGEERAKGNILERFSAQQFPDLHSELNLSSLELGDSALYFCASSVVGSGGTGELFFGEGSRLTVL.

As DNA, the CDR3 is TGTGCCACCGGGGGCGCGGGGAGCGGCTATGGCTACACCTTC. Translated, it gives CATGGAGSGYGYTF. The J gene is TRBJ1-2, the V gene TRBV6-5, with D possibly being TRBD1 (6 bases). The CDR3 length is 14 residues. Germline V gene lookup returns CDR1 MNHEY and CDR2 SVGAGI. The V gene lost 10 bases and the J gene lost 4 bases, with 19 bases spanning the gap.

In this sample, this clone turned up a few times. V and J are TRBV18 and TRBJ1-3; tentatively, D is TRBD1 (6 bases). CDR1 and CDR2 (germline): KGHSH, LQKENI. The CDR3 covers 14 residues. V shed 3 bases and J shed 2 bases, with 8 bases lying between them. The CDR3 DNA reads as TGTGCCAGCTCACCGGACAGTACTGGAAACACCATATATTTT. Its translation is CASSPDSTGNTIYF.

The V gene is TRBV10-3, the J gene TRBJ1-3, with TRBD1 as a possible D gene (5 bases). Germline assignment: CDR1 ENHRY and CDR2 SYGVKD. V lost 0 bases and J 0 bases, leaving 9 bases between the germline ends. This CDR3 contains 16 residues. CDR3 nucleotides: TGTGCCATCAGTGAGTCGGGGCAGACCTCTGGAAACACCATATATTTT. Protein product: CAISESGQTSGNTIYF.

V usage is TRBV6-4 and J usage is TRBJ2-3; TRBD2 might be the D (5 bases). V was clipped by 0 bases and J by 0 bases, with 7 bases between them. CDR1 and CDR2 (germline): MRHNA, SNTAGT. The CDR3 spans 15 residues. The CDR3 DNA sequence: TGTGCCAGCAGTGACTCTTGGACTAGCACAGATACGCAGTATTTT. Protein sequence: CASSDSWTSTDTQYF.

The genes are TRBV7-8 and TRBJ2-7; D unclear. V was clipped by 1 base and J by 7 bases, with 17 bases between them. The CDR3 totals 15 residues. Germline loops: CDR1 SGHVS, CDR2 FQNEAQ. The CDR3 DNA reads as TGTGCCAGCAGCTTAGATGAGAGCGCCTTGGGAGAGCAGTACTTC. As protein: CASSLDESALGEQYF.

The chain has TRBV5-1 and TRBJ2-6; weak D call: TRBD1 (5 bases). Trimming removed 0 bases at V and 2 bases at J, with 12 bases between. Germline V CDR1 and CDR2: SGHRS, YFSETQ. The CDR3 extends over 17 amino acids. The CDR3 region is CASSLGTIGPGANVLTF. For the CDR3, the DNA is TGCGCCAGCAGCTTGGGGACAATAGGCCCTGGGGCCAACGTCCTGACTTTC.

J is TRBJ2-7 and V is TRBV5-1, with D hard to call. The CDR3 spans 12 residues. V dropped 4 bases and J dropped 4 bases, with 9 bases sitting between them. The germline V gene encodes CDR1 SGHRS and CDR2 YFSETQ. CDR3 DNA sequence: TGCGCCAGCAGCGTTGTGGGGTACGAGCAGTACTTC. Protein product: CASSVVGYEQYF.

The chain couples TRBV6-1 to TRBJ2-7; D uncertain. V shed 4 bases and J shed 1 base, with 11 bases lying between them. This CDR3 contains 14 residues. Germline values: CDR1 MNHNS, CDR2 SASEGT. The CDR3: CASSARGLSYEQYF. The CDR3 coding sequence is TGTGCCAGCAGTGCTCGCGGCTTGTCCTACGAGCAGTACTTC.

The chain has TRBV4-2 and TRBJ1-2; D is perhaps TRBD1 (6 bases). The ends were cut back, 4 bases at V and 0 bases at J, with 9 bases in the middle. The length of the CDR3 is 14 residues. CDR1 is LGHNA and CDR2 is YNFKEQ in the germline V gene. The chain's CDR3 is CASSPRTANYGYTF. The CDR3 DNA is TGTGCCAGCAGCCCTCGGACAGCTAACTATGGCTACACCTTC.

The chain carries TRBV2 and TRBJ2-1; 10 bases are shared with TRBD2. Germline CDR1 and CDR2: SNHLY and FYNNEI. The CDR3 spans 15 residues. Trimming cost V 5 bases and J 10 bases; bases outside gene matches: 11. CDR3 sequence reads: CASSKGPAGGSEQFF. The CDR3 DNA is TGTGCCAGCAGTAAGGGGCCAGCGGGAGGGAGCGAGCAGTTCTTC. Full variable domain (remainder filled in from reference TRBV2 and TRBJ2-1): EPEVTQTPSHQVTQMGQEVILRCVPISNHLYFYWYRQILGQKVEFLVSFYNNEISEKSEIFDDQFSVERPDGSNFTLKIRSTKLEDSAMYFCASSKGPAGGSEQFFGPGTRLTVL.

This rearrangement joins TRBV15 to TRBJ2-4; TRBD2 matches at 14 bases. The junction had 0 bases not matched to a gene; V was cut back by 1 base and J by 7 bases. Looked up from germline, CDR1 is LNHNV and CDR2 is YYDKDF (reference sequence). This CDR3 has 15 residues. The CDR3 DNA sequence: TGTGCCACCAGCAGAGGGACTAGCGGGAGGAACATTCAGTACTTC. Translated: CATSRGTSGRNIQYF.

The CDR3 is CASSSWGGGPTKETQYF. The CDR3 nucleotides read TGCGCCAGCAGCTCATGGGGAGGGGGACCAACTAAAGAGACCCAGTACTTC. The rearrangement joins TRBV5-1 to TRBJ2-5; the D gene is possibly TRBD2 (7 bases). Germline values: CDR1 SGHRS, CDR2 YFSETQ. V was shortened by 3 bases and J by 3 bases, with 21 bases between the two germline ends. The CDR3 is made up of 17 amino acids.

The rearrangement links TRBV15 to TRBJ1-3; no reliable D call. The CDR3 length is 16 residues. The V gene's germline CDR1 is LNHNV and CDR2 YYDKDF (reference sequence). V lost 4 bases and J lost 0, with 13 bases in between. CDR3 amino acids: CATSKAVGSSGNTIYF. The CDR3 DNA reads TGTGCCACCAGCAAAGCGGTGGGGAGCTCTGGAAACACCATATATTTT.

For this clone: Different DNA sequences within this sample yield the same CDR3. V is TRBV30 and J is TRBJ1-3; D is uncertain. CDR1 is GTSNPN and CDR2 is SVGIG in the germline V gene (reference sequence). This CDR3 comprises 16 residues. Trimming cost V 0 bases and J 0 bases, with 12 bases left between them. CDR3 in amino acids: CAWSVPRSSSGNTIYF. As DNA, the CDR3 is TGTGCCTGGAGTGTACCCCGCTCATCCTCTGGAAACACCATATATTTT.

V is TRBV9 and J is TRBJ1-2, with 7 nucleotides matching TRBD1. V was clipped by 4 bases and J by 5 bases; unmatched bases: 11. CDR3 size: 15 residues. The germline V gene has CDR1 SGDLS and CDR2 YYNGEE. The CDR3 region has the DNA TGTGCCAGCAGCATGACGACAGGGTGGGGTTATGGCTACACCTTC. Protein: CASSMTTGWGYGYTF.

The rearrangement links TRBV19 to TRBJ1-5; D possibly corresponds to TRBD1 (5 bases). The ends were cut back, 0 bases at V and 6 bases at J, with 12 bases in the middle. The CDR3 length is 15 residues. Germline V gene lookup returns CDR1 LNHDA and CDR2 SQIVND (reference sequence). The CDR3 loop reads CASSIEAGYLQPQHF. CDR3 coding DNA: TGTGCCAGTAGTATAGAAGCAGGGTACCTTCAGCCCCAGCATTTT.

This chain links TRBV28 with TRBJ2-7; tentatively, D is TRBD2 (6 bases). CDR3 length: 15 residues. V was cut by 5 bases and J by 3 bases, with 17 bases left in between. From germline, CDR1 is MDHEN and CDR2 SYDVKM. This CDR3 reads CASSLPLATVYEQYF. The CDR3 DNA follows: TGTGCCAGCAGTCTACCGCTAGCGACGGTCTACGAGCAGTACTTC.

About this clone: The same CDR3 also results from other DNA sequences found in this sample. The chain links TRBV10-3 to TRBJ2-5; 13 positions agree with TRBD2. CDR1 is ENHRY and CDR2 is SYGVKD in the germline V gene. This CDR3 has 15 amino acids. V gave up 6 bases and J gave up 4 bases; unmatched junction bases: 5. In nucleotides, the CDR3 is TGTGCCATCAGCGCACTAGCGGGAGGGGGAGAGACCCAGTACTTC. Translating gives CAISALAGGGETQYF.

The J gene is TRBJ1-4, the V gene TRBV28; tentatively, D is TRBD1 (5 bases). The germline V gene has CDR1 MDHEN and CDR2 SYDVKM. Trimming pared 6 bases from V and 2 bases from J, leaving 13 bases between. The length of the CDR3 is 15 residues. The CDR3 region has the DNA TGTGCCAGCAGCTTCCGACAGCTCACTAATGAAAAACTGTTTTTT. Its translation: CASSFRQLTNEKLFF.

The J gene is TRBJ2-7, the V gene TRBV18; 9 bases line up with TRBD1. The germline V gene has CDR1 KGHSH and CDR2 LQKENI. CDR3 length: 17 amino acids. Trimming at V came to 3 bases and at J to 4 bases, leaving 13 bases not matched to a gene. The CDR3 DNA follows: TGTGCCAGCTCACCCACCAGGCTTCGACAGGGGGAGTACGAGCAGTACTTC. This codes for CASSPTRLRQGEYEQYF.

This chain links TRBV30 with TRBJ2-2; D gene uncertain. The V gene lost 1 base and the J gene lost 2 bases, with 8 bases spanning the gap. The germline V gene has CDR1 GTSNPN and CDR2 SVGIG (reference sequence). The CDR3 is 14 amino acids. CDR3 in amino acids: CAWSAPTNTGELFF. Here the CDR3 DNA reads TGTGCCTGGAGTGCCCCGACAAACACCGGGGAGCTGTTTTTT.

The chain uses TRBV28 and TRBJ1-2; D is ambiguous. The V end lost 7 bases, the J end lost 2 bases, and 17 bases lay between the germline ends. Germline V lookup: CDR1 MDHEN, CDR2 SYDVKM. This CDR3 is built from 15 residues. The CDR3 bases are TGTGCCAGCAACCCCGGCCGGGCGGCCAACTATGGCTACACCTTC. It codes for CASNPGRAANYGYTF.

CDR3 DNA sequence: TGTGCCAGCAGTGCAATAGAGGGTGAGCAGTTCTTC. Translating it yields CASSAIEGEQFF. The chain has TRBV2 and TRBJ2-1; D may be TRBD2 (5 bases). Per the germline V gene, CDR1 is SNHLY and CDR2 is FYNNEI. This CDR3 has 12 residues. V lost 4 bases and J 9 bases, leaving 10 bases between the germline ends.

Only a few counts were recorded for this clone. CDR3 residues: CASSNFGDRGNQPQHF. CDR3 nucleotides: TGTGCCAGCAGCAACTTTGGGGACAGGGGCAATCAGCCCCAGCATTTT. The chain has TRBV27 and TRBJ1-5; 9 nucleotides align to TRBD1. J was trimmed by 2 bases and V by 6 bases; bases with no gene match: 8. Looked up from germline, CDR1 is MNHEY and CDR2 is SMNVEV (reference sequence). This CDR3 comprises 16 residues.

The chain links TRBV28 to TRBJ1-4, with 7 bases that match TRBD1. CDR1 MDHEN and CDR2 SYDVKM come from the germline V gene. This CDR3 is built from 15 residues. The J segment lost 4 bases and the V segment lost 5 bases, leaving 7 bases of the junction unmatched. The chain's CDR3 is CASSALDRNNEKLFF. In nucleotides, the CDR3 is TGTGCCAGCAGTGCCTTGGACAGGAATAATGAAAAACTGTTTTTT.

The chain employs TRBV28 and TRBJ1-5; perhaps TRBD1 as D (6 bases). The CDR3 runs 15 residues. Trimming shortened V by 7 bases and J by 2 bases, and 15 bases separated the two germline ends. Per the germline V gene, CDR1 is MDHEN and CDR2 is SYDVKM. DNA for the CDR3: TGTGCCAGCACCGGGGGGGGCGCGGGCAATCAGCCCCAGCATTTT. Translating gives CASTGGGAGNQPQHF.

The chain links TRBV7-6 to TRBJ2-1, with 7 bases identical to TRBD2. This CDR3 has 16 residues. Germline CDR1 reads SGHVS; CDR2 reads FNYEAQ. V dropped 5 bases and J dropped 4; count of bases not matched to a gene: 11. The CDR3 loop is CASSANSGTTYNEQFF. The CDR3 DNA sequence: TGTGCCAGCAGCGCAAACTCCGGGACTACATACAATGAGCAGTTCTTC.